The 6 T cell receptor beta chains below come from one sample, sequenced in a study of post-analysis software for immune sequencing data. Study-wide findings and caveats: Included in a set of 5 or 6 TRBV segments more frequent in patients than controls were TRBV5-6, TRBV5-1 and TRBV20-1.

Unique molecular identifiers were built into the TCR beta cDNA libraries. TCRdb ran MiXCR on the PCR reads and lists one entry per CDR3 protein. The repertoire includes almost 700,000 distinct CDR3 sequences, approximately 59% of them detected once, and roughly 12% sits in the top ten. For these TCRs, the target antigens are not known. The specimen sequenced was blood. Source of these receptors: a girl aged 2-9 years with multiple sclerosis.

This chain joins TRBV2 and TRBJ2-4; the D gene is possibly TRBD1 (7 bases). The J call may be faulty, since TRBJ2-7 better matches the DNA end. Germline V CDR1 and CDR2: SNHLY, FYNNEI. This CDR3 has 14 residues. This CDR3 is CASSDAGQTYEQYF. DNA of the CDR3: TGTGCCAGCAGTGATGCGGGACAGACCTACGAGCAGTACTTC.

This clonotype showed up just a few times. V gene TRBV20-1 combines with J gene TRBJ2-3, with 7 bases fitting TRBD1. The CDR3 spans 13 residues. V shed 6 bases, J shed 1 base, and the junction held 4 bases outside the gene matches. Looked up from germline, CDR1 is DFQATT and CDR2 is SNEGSKA (reference sequence). CDR3 coding DNA: TGCAGTGCCGAAGGGACAGGCACAGATACGCAGTATTTT. Its translation: CSAEGTGTDTQYF.

The genes are TRBV7-2 and TRBJ1-1, with D perhaps matching TRBD1 (5 bases). CDR1 is SGHTA, CDR2 FQGNSA, per germline. The CDR3 is 17 amino acids. Trimming took off 3 bases at V and 0 bases at J, with 17 bases between the two ends. As DNA, the CDR3 is TGTGCCAGCAGCTTTAAAACTGAAGGGGTTGTGAACACTGAAGCTTTCTTT. Its translation: CASSFKTEGVVNTEAFF.

This clonotype was seen only a few times. V gene TRBV15 combines with J gene TRBJ2-5; no reliable D call. Germline V gene lookup returns CDR1 LNHNV and CDR2 YYDKDF (reference sequence). The CDR3 has 13 amino acids. The V and J ends lost 6 bases and 5 bases respectively, with 13 bases between them. The chain's CDR3 is CATSKGTTETQYF. DNA for the CDR3: TGTGCCACCAGTAAAGGTACGACTGAGACCCAGTACTTC.

The rearrangement uses TRBV12-3 or TRBV12-4 and TRBJ2-7; 8 nucleotides line up with TRBD2. V shed 4 bases and J 2 bases; nucleotides not matched to a gene: 7. There are 15 residues in the CDR3. The CDR3 reads CASSSSSSGAYEQYF. For the CDR3, the DNA is TGTGCCAGCAGTTCAAGTAGTAGCGGGGCCTACGAGCAGTACTTC.

The chain links TRBV27 to TRBJ2-7; 10 positions match TRBD1. V shed 6 bases and J 0 bases; nucleotides not matched to a gene: 5. CDR1 is MNHEY, CDR2 SMNVEV, per germline (reference sequence). The CDR3 covers 15 residues. The CDR3, as DNA: TGTGCCAGCAGCGGGACAGGGGCCCCCTCCTACGAGCAGTACTTC. As protein: CASSGTGAPSYEQYF.